The rows below give T cell receptor beta chains drawn from one sample of a study of CD8 T cells in ankylosing spondylitis. TCRdb recomputed calls from the 5' RACE reads with MiXCR, one row per CDR3 protein. Counted here are hundreds of thousands of distinct CDR3 sequences, 12% occurring once; the ten biggest clones make up just over 0.5%. Sequencing used blood, either unsorted or a sorted T cell fraction (not recorded which). Receptor source: a male donor with ankylosing spondylitis. CDR3s include the opening cysteine and the closing phenylalanine or tryptophan. D genes are given only for firm matches. Some rows have no size entry. The others give once, few or many, or a class for an expanded clone.

clone_size	d_call	v_call	j_call	cdr3_aa	cdr3_nt
-	-	TRBV20-1	TRBJ1-2	CSARGGAIACGYTF	TGCAGTGCTAGAGGGGGCGCTATTGCTTGTGGCTACACCTTC
-	-	TRBV5-1	TRBJ2-1	CASSFRTGLVTLSYNEQFF	TGCGCCAGCAGCTTCAGAACAGGGTTGGTAACCTTGAGTTACAATGAGCAGTTCTTC
-	TRBD2	TRBV5-1	TRBJ2-1	CASSVASGAFYNEQFF	TGCGCCAGCAGCGTCGCTAGCGGGGCGTTCTACAATGAGCAGTTCTTC
-	-	TRBV5-6	TRBJ1-5	CASSRTLYQPQHF	TGTGCCAGCAGCCGGACACTCTATCAGCCCCAGCATTTT
few	-	TRBV5-1	TRBJ1-2	CASSLAWHSNYGYTF	TGCGCCAGCAGCTTGGCCTGGCACTCTAACTATGGCTACACCTTC
-	-	TRBV25-1	TRBJ1-2	CATYDGTAGEGGYTF	TGTGCCACCTACGATGGAACCGCGGGGGAAGGTGGCTACACCTTC
many	TRBD1	TRBV5-1	TRBJ1-1	CASSYKTGGNTEAFF	TGCGCCAGCAGCTACAAGACAGGGGGGAACACTGAAGCTTTCTTT
many	-	TRBV20-1	TRBJ1-6	CSVSQWGSGYSPLHF	TGCAGTGTCTCACAGTGGGGGTCCGGGTACTCACCCCTCCACTTT
many	-	TRBV20-1	TRBJ1-1	CSARVRDRLNTEAFF	TGCAGTGCTAGAGTCCGGGACCGCCTGAACACTGAAGCTTTCTTT
many	TRBD2	TRBV20-1	TRBJ2-3	CSAGLAGGPGTDTQYF	TGCAGTGCCGGACTAGCGGGGGGGCCGGGCACAGATACGCAGTATTTT
few	-	TRBV20-1	TRBJ1-2	CSASDSHYGYTF	TGCAGTGCCTCCGACAGTCACTATGGCTACACCTTC
few	-	TRBV24-1	TRBJ1-2	CATSDPRTSLSYTF	TGTGCCACCAGTGACCCCCGGACGTCCCTATCCTACACCTTC
-	TRBD1	TRBV20-1	TRBJ1-2	CSATTGGRYGYTF	TGCAGTGCCACCACAGGGGGCAGGTATGGCTACACCTTC